The 24 T cell receptor beta chains presented below share a single source sample, sequenced in a study of graft-versus-host responses after intestinal transplantation. Assay used: immunoSEQ multiplex PCR; TCRdb lists only in-frame clones, some missing. The sample includes roughly 75,000 clones, around 92% of them seen just once. The antigens for these receptors are not known. The material sequenced was unstimulated CD4+ T cells sorted from spleen or lymph node cells, taken before intestinal transplant. The receptor set was obtained from a human donor who received an intestinal transplant.

This rearrangement joins TRBV14 to TRBJ2-1; D is possibly TRBD2 (5 bases). Deletions cut 0 bases from V and 0 bases from J, with 12 bases between. The length of the CDR3 is 17 residues. Looked up from germline, CDR1 is SGHDN and CDR2 is FVKESK. CDR3 DNA sequence: TGTGCCAGCAGCCAAGATCCCCAAAGCGGCTCCTACAATGAGCAGTTCTTC. Its protein is CASSQDPQSGSYNEQFF.

CDR3 sequence: CASSQDLQGGVNTEAFF. In DNA, the CDR3 is TGCGCCAGCAGCCAAGATTTACAGGGGGGGGTGAACACTGAAGCTTTCTTT. This rearrangement joins TRBV4-3 to TRBJ1-1, with 8 bases matching TRBD1. Germline V gene sequence: CDR1 LGHNA, CDR2 YSLEER. This CDR3 contains 17 residues. The junction had 6 bases not matched to a gene; V was cut back by 0 bases and J by 0 bases.

The rearrangement uses TRBV30 and TRBJ2-5; possible D gene TRBD2, 6 bases. Germline V gives CDR1 GTSNPN, CDR2 SVGIG (reference sequence). This CDR3 contains 14 residues. Trimming removed 2 bases from V and 5 bases from J, with 15 bases in between. The CDR3 DNA sequence: TGTGCCTGGAGTAGCCTAGCGCATAGGGAGACCCAGTACTTC. It yields the protein CAWSSLAHRETQYF.

CDR3 DNA: TGTGCCAGTAGTACCCAAACAGGGATCGGTTCACCCCTCCACTTT. As protein: CASSTQTGIGSPLHF. The chain couples TRBV19 to TRBJ1-6, with D possibly TRBD1 on 6 matching bases. V dropped 4 bases and J dropped 9 bases, with 16 bases sitting between them. Germline V gives CDR1 LNHDA, CDR2 SQIVND (reference sequence). The CDR3 totals 15 residues.

This sequence joins TRBV18 and TRBJ2-3; D is uncertain. V lost 1 base and J 5 bases, leaving 10 bases between the germline ends. In germline, CDR1 is KGHSH, CDR2 LQKENI. The CDR3 consists of 14 residues. The CDR3 sequence: CASSPQQWVDTQYF. The CDR3 DNA reads as TGTGCCAGCTCACCACAACAGTGGGTAGATACGCAGTATTTT.

The chain is built from TRBV30 and TRBJ1-1; D gene ambiguous. CDR1 is GTSNPN and CDR2 is SVGIG in the germline V gene (reference sequence). Trimming removed 4 bases from V and 1 base from J, with 13 bases in between. The CDR3 covers 14 residues. CDR3 protein: CAWNRQVRNTEAFF. The CDR3 DNA reads TGTGCCTGGAACCGGCAGGTAAGGAACACTGAAGCTTTCTTT. Filled out from reference TRBV30 and TRBJ1-1, the complete variable domain reads SQTIHQWPATLVQPVGSPLSLECTVEGTSNPNLYWYRQAAGRGLQLLFYSVGIGQISSEVPQNLSASRPQDRQFILSSKKLLLSDSGFYLCAWNRQVRNTEAFFGQGTRLTVV.

V and J are TRBV11-2 and TRBJ2-7; 14 bases line up with TRBD2. Germline V lookup: CDR1 SGHAT, CDR2 FQNNGV. The CDR3 is 18 residues long. J gave up 2 bases and V 5 bases, and 11 bases lay outside the gene matches. The CDR3 is CASSRWGLAGASTYEQYF. CDR3 sequence (DNA): TGTGCCAGCAGCCGGTGGGGACTAGCGGGGGCCTCAACCTACGAGCAGTACTTC.

V usage is TRBV19 and J usage is TRBJ2-2; 10 bases agree with TRBD2. The germline gives CDR1 LNHDA, CDR2 SQIVND (reference sequence). Trimming removed 4 bases from V and 2 bases from J; junction bases left unmatched: 4. The CDR3 sequence is 16 residues long. The CDR3 here is CASSTSGGLNTGELFF. DNA for the CDR3: TGTGCCAGTAGTACTAGCGGGGGCCTCAACACCGGGGAGCTGTTTTTT. The full variable domain, in which reference TRBV19 and TRBJ2-2 provide the parts outside the CDR3, is DGGITQSPKYLFRKEGQNVTLSCEQNLNHDAMYWYRQDPGQGLRLIYYSQIVNDFQKGDIAEGYSVSREKKESFPLTVTSAQKNPTAFYLCASSTSGGLNTGELFFGEGSRLTVL.

V usage is TRBV7-6 and J usage is TRBJ2-7, with a possible D match to TRBD1 (6 bases). The CDR3 loop spans 13 amino acids. V was clipped by 5 bases and J by 6 bases, with 14 bases between them. CDR1 and CDR2 from the germline V gene are SGHVS and FNYEAQ. The CDR3 loop is CASSQQGGGEQYF. CDR3 coding DNA: TGTGCCAGCAGCCAACAGGGTGGAGGCGAGCAGTACTTC. Filled out from reference TRBV7-6 and TRBJ2-7, the complete variable domain reads GAGVSQSPRYKVTKRGQDVALRCDPISGHVSLYWYRQALGQGPEFLTYFNYEAQQDKSGLPNDRFSAERPEGSISTLTIQRTEQRDSAMYRCASSQQGGGEQYFGPGTRLTVT.

This chain links TRBV15 with TRBJ2-7; D ambiguous. V was shortened by 0 bases and J by 3 bases, with 12 bases between the two germline ends. Germline lookup yields CDR1 LNHNV and CDR2 YYDKDF (reference sequence). This CDR3 comprises 15 residues. The CDR3 DNA reads TGTGCCACCAGCAGAGATCGTGAACTTAACTACGAGCAGTACTTC. Protein sequence: CATSRDRELNYEQYF.

The V gene is TRBV11-3, the J gene TRBJ2-2; no firm D call. Per germline, CDR1 SGHNT and CDR2 YENEEA. Trimming stripped 2 bases from V and 7 bases from J, with 8 bases between. CDR3 size: 13 residues. The CDR3 bases are TGTGCCAGCAGCTTACTAGTGGGCGGGGAGCTGTTTTTT. Translated, it gives CASSLLVGGELFF. Complete variable domain (other parts from reference TRBV11-3 and TRBJ2-2): EAGVVQSPRYKIIEKKQPVAFWCNPISGHNTLYWYLQNLGQGPELLIRYENEEAVDDSQLPKDRFSAERLKGVDSTLKIQPAELGDSAVYLCASSLLVGGELFFGEGSRLTVL.

This chain links TRBV19 with TRBJ1-4; TRBD1 might be the D (6 bases). Per germline, CDR1 LNHDA and CDR2 SQIVND (reference sequence). The V and J ends lost 10 bases and 10 bases respectively, with 22 bases between them. The CDR3 totals 14 residues. The DNA of the CDR3 is TGTGCCACCCAATCGGGATTGGGGGCGGGAAAACTGTTTTTT. It codes for CATQSGLGAGKLFF.

The genes are TRBV2 and TRBJ2-5; D may be TRBD2 (6 bases). CDR1 is SNHLY, CDR2 FYNNEI, per germline. V shed 0 bases and J shed 1 base, with 12 bases lying between them. This CDR3 is 16 amino acids long. Written as DNA, the CDR3 is TGTGCCAGCAGTGAAGCGGCGGGGCAGTTCCAAGAGACCCAGTACTTC. Protein product: CASSEAAGQFQETQYF.

This clone was detected only once. The rearrangement links TRBV13 to TRBJ2-1; perhaps TRBD1 as D (5 bases). Trimming left V 1 base short and J 1 base short, with 11 bases between. Germline loops: CDR1 PRHDT, CDR2 FYEKMQ (reference sequence). The CDR3 length is 16 residues. CDR3: CASSLEGQTSYNEQFF. The CDR3 coding sequence is TGTGCCAGCAGCTTAGAGGGGCAGACTTCCTACAATGAGCAGTTCTTC.

The chain has TRBV19 and TRBJ1-4; weak D call: TRBD1 (5 bases). The CDR3 length is 16 residues. Trimming pared 4 bases from V and 6 bases from J, leaving 18 bases between. The V gene's germline CDR1 is LNHDA and CDR2 SQIVND (reference sequence). The CDR3, as DNA: TGTGCCAGTAGTAACTATACCTCGGGACTTTATGAAAAACTGTTTTTT. This gives the protein CASSNYTSGLYEKLFF.

The chain is built from TRBV7-8 and TRBJ2-7; 10 nucleotides align to TRBD2. With V trimmed by 1 base and J by 4 bases, 4 bases remained unmatched. The CDR3 has 15 amino acids. The germline gives CDR1 SGHVS, CDR2 FQNEAQ. The CDR3 protein is CASSLEASGGYEQYF. The CDR3 nucleotides are TGTGCCAGCAGCTTAGAAGCTAGCGGGGGTTACGAGCAGTACTTC.

Points on this clone: The sample contains more than one DNA sequence encoding this CDR3. The chain uses TRBV9 and TRBJ1-3; possibly TRBD1 for D (5 bases). The CDR3 is 14 amino acids. Germline-derived CDR1 and CDR2 are SGDLS and YYNGEE. V lost 3 bases and J 1 base, leaving 8 bases between the germline ends. This CDR3 is CASSAGGSGNTIYF. Written as DNA, the CDR3 is TGTGCCAGCAGCGCCGGGGGGTCTGGAAACACCATATATTTT.

The chain joins TRBV19 to TRBJ2-7; maybe TRBD2 (6 bases). V was cut by 6 bases and J by 6 bases, with 15 bases left in between. Germline CDR1 is LNHDA and CDR2 is SQIVND (reference sequence). The CDR3 runs 13 residues. The CDR3, as DNA: TGTGCCAGTAGGGGGGGTAACTTTACCGAGCAGTACTTC. As protein: CASRGGNFTEQYF.

This clone was seen a handful of times. The rearrangement uses TRBV5-6 and TRBJ1-2, with 7 nucleotides matching TRBD1. Germline V lookup: CDR1 SGHDT, CDR2 YYEEEE. The junction had 15 bases not matched to a gene; V was cut back by 4 bases and J by 3 bases. The CDR3 sequence is 17 residues long. CDR3 in DNA: TGTGCCAGCAGCATAACCGGGACAGAGATCGCCCACTATGGCTACACCTTC. It is translated as CASSITGTEIAHYGYTF.

The chain is built from TRBV5-6 and TRBJ2-7; weak D call: TRBD1 (5 bases). CDR3 length: 14 amino acids. CDR1 and CDR2 (germline): SGHDT, YYEEEE. Trimming removed 0 bases from V and 5 bases from J, with 12 bases in between. This chain's CDR3 is CASSLAGSGNEQYF. CDR3 nucleotides: TGTGCCAGCAGCTTGGCTGGGTCAGGGAACGAGCAGTACTTC. Looking up the rest from reference TRBV5-6 and TRBJ2-7 gives the full variable domain: DAGVTQSPTHLIKTRGQQVTLRCSPKSGHDTVSWYQQALGQGPQFIFQYYEEEERQRGNFPDRFSGHQFPNYSSELNVNALLLGDSALYLCASSLAGSGNEQYFGPGTRLTVT.

The chain links TRBV5-8 to TRBJ2-7; the D is unclear. The ends were cut back, 6 bases at V and 0 bases at J, with 13 bases in the middle. CDR1 SGHTS and CDR2 YDEGEE come from the germline V gene. The CDR3 loop spans 14 amino acids. CDR3 loop: CASKPRRSSYEQYF. The CDR3 DNA is TGTGCCAGCAAACCCAGGCGCTCCTCCTACGAGCAGTACTTC. The full variable domain, completed using reference TRBV5-8 and TRBJ2-7, is EAGVTQSPTHLIKTRGQQATLRCSPISGHTSVYWYQQALGLGLQFLLWYDEGEERNRGNFPPRFSGRQFPNYSSELNVNALELEDSALYLCASKPRRSSYEQYFGPGTRLTVT.

This chain uses TRBV27 with TRBJ2-3; TRBD2 matches at 8 bases. Germline trimming cut 6 bases from V and 1 base from J; bases unmatched to any gene: 9. CDR3 length: 16 residues. Germline values: CDR1 MNHEY, CDR2 SMNVEV (reference sequence). The chain's CDR3 is CASSLNPAGGTDTQYF. CDR3 nucleotide sequence: TGTGCCAGCAGCCTTAATCCAGCGGGGGGCACAGATACGCAGTATTTT.

V usage is TRBV10-3 and J usage is TRBJ2-1, with 10 nucleotides matching TRBD1. This CDR3 is built from 12 residues. V trimming: 6 bases; J trimming: 10 bases; junction bases outside the gene matches: 3. Germline CDR1 reads ENHRY; CDR2 reads SYGVKD. CDR3 bases: TGTGCCATCAGGGGACAGGGGAAGGAGCAGTTCTTC. Its translation: CAIRGQGKEQFF.

The CDR3 DNA sequence: TGCGCCAGCAGCTACCTAGCGGGGGGCACAGATACGCAGTATTTT. As protein: CASSYLAGGTDTQYF. The chain couples TRBV5-1 to TRBJ2-3; 10 positions match TRBD2. With 3 bases clipped from V and 1 base from J, the junction kept 2 bases outside the gene matches. This CDR3 has 15 amino acids. CDR1 and CDR2 from the germline V gene are SGHRS and YFSETQ.